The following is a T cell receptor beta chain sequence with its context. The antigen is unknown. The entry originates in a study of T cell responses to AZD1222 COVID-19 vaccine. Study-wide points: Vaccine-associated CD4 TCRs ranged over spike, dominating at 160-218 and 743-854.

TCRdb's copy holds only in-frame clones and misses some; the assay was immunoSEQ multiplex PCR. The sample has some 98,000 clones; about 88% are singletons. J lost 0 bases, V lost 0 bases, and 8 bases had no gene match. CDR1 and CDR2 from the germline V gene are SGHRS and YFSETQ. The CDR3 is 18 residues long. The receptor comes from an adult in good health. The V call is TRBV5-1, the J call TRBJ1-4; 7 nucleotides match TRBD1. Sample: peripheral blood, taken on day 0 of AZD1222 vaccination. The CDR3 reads CASSLAPGGRSTNEKLFF. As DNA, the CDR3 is TGCGCCAGCAGCTTGGCCCCAGGGGGAAGATCAACTAATGAAAAACTGTTTTTT.